The 18 T cell receptor beta chains below all came from one sample that was sequenced in a study of post-analysis software for immune sequencing data. Findings and caveats of the study: When patients were compared with controls, about five TRBV segments were more frequent, TRBV5-6, TRBV5-1 and TRBV20-1 among them.

Their antigen targets remain unknown. Unique molecular identifiers tagged the TCR beta cDNA libraries. Each CDR3 protein is one row after TCRdb ran MiXCR on the PCR reads. The sample yields 400,000 to 500,000 distinct CDR3 sequences, roughly 40% seen once. Sequenced material: blood. The receptors here all came from a girl aged 2-10 years with multiple sclerosis.

The chain has TRBV9 and TRBJ2-6; possible D gene TRBD2, 5 bases. The CDR3 spans 15 residues. Germline loops: CDR1 SGDLS, CDR2 YYNGEE. The ends were cut back, 3 bases at V and 4 bases at J, with 11 bases in the middle. The CDR3 DNA reads TGTGCCAGCAGCGCCATATTAGCGGGGGCCAACGTCCTGACTTTC. Amino acids: CASSAILAGANVLTF.

For this clonotype: The junction departs from the called germline gene at one end, perhaps through a read error. This sequence joins TRBV7-6 and TRBJ2-6; either TRBD1 or TRBD2 may supply D (5 bases each). Germline V lookup: CDR1 SGHVS, CDR2 FNYEAQ. This CDR3 is built from 16 residues. The CDR3 is CASSLGGSSGANVRTF. CDR3 bases: TGTGCCAGCAGCTTAGGAGGTAGCTCCGGGGCCAACGTCCGGACTTTC.

The chain has TRBV28 and TRBJ2-7; D is unresolved. The CDR3 has 13 residues. V lost 3 bases to trimming and J lost 2 bases, with 8 bases between them. CDR1 and CDR2 (germline): MDHEN, SYDVKM. CDR3 sequence: CASSLSSTYEQYF. CDR3 bases: TGTGCCAGCAGTTTGTCTAGTACCTACGAGCAGTACTTC. The full variable domain, completed using reference TRBV28 and TRBJ2-7, is DVKVTQSSRYLVKRTGEKVFLECVQDMDHENMFWYRQDPGLGLRLIYFSYDVKMKEKGDIPEGYSVSREKKERFSLILESASTNQTSMYLCASSLSSTYEQYFGPGTRLTVT.

This chain connects TRBV12-3 or TRBV12-4 to TRBJ2-7; D might be TRBD1 or TRBD2, each matching 5 bases. The V end lost 6 bases, the J end lost 2 bases, and 14 bases lay between the germline ends. This CDR3 comprises 14 residues. CDR3 loop: CASSRGDGTYEQYF. CDR3 nucleotides: TGTGCCAGCAGCCGAGGGGACGGGACCTACGAGCAGTACTTC.

There are many counts of this clonotype. The V and J genes are TRBV30 and TRBJ1-5; D gene ambiguous. The CDR3 loop spans 13 amino acids. Germline V lookup: CDR1 GTSNPN, CDR2 SVGIG (reference sequence). The V and J ends lost 0 bases and 3 bases respectively, with 6 bases between them. The CDR3 sequence: CAWSVNTNQPQHF. The CDR3 region has the DNA TGTGCCTGGAGTGTAAATACCAATCAGCCCCAGCATTTT.

This chain joins TRBV5-6 and TRBJ2-7; tentative D call: TRBD1 (5 bases). The CDR3 extends over 15 amino acids. CDR1 is SGHDT, CDR2 YYEEEE, per germline. V was cut by 2 bases and J by 0 bases, with 12 bases left in between. The DNA for the CDR3 is TGTGCCAGCAGCTTTACAGGCTTTAGCTCCTACGAGCAGTACTTC. Residues: CASSFTGFSSYEQYF.

This clonotype was picked up a small number of times. The gene calls are TRBV6-5 and TRBJ2-7, with TRBD1 matching 8 bases. With 6 bases clipped from V and 4 bases from J, the junction kept 5 bases outside the gene matches. Germline CDR1 is MNHEY and CDR2 is SVGAGI. The CDR3 contains 13 residues. CDR3 nucleotides: TGTGCCAGCAGAAGGACAGGGCGTTACGAGCAGTACTTC. Residues: CASRRTGRYEQYF.

This clonotype was seen a few times. The V call is TRBV27, the J call TRBJ1-5; TRBD1 matches at 8 bases. Germline trimming cut 3 bases from V and 3 bases from J; bases unmatched to any gene: 10. The CDR3 spans 17 residues. Germline V gives CDR1 MNHEY, CDR2 SMNVEV (reference sequence). CDR3 in DNA: TGTGCCAGCAGTTTTAGGGGCAGGGGGCCTGACAATCAGCCCCAGCATTTT. It specifies CASSFRGRGPDNQPQHF.

This clonotype came up a few times. The rearrangement links TRBV5-6 to TRBJ2-3; 7 positions match TRBD2. Germline V CDR1 and CDR2: SGHDT, YYEEEE. This CDR3 comprises 17 residues. The V and J ends lost 0 bases and 2 bases, in that order; junction bases with no gene match: 9. The DNA for the CDR3 is TGTGCCAGCAGCTTGGCCTCCCAGCGGGAACACACAGATACGCAGTATTTT. Translating gives CASSLASQREHTDTQYF.

V and J are TRBV12-3 or TRBV12-4 and TRBJ2-3, with TRBD2 matching over 14 bases. V trimming: 5 bases; J trimming: 6 bases; junction bases outside the gene matches: 13. This CDR3 is 18 amino acids long. The CDR3 reads CASSPGTSGSRTGDTQYF. DNA of the CDR3: TGTGCCAGCAGTCCCGGGACTAGCGGGAGTAGGACCGGGGATACGCAGTATTTT.

The genes are TRBV28 and TRBJ1-6, with 7 positions matching TRBD1. This CDR3 comprises 16 residues. After removal of 5 bases from V and 3 bases from J, the junction contained 7 bases not matched to a gene. CDR1 MDHEN and CDR2 SYDVKM come from the germline V gene. CDR3 protein: CASSPQGQLYNSPLHF. The CDR3 region has the DNA TGTGCCAGCAGTCCTCAGGGACAGCTCTATAATTCACCCCTCCACTTT. The variable domain in full, with the rest retrieved from reference TRBV28 and TRBJ1-6, is DVKVTQSSRYLVKRTGEKVFLECVQDMDHENMFWYRQDPGLGLRLIYFSYDVKMKEKGDIPEGYSVSREKKERFSLILESASTNQTSMYLCASSPQGQLYNSPLHFGNGTRLTVT.

The chain is built from TRBV6-1 and TRBJ2-7, with 7 bases matching TRBD1. The assigned J gene may be wrong: the sequence end matches TRBJ2-5 better. The CDR3 runs to 15 residues. CDR1 MNHNS and CDR2 SASEGT come from the germline V gene. The CDR3 loop reads CASYLRGGAGETQYF. As DNA, the CDR3 is TGTGCCAGCTATCTGAGAGGGGGCGCAGGGGAGACCCAGTACTTC.

This clonotype was found a few times. The J gene is TRBJ1-2, the V gene TRBV12-3 or TRBV12-4; D unclear. The CDR3 spans 16 residues. Trimming removed 3 bases from V and 2 bases from J, with 16 bases in between. The CDR3 DNA follows: TGTGCCAGCAGTTTGTCTGGGTCAGCCGTCAACTATGGCTACACCTTC. Translating gives CASSLSGSAVNYGYTF.

The rearrangement links TRBV12-3 or TRBV12-4 to TRBJ1-3; D gene uncertain. The CDR3 contains 12 residues. Trimming stripped 3 bases from V and 6 bases from J, with 6 bases between. The DNA for the CDR3 is TGTGCCAGCAGTTTTCTTGTAAACACCATATATTTT. Translated, it gives CASSFLVNTIYF.

J is TRBJ2-2 and V is TRBV20-1, with 8 bases matching TRBD1. The CDR3 runs 15 residues. Trimming at V came to 6 bases and at J to 0 bases, leaving 6 bases not matched to a gene. Germline CDR1 DFQATT, CDR2 SNEGSKA (reference sequence). In DNA form, the CDR3 reads TGCAGTGCGAAGAAGACAGGGGCGAACACCGGGGAGCTGTTTTTT. This codes for CSAKKTGANTGELFF.

The chain uses TRBV7-2 and TRBJ2-1; no clear D. From germline, CDR1 is SGHTA and CDR2 FQGNSA. CDR3 length equals 14 residues. The V end was cut by 4 bases, the J end by 3 bases, with 10 bases between. CDR3: CASSSGRHYNEQFF. The CDR3 nucleotides read TGTGCCAGCAGCTCTGGACGCCACTACAATGAGCAGTTCTTC.

This clonotype was recorded only once. The chain has TRBV4-3 and TRBJ2-7; D may be TRBD1 (6 bases). This CDR3 is built from 15 residues. V lost 2 bases and J 0 bases, leaving 11 bases between the germline ends. CDR1 LGHNA and CDR2 YSLEER come from the germline V gene. The CDR3 here is CASSQTTGRSYEQYF. The CDR3 nucleotides are TGCGCCAGCAGCCAAACGACAGGCCGCTCCTACGAGCAGTACTTC.

J is TRBJ2-1 and V is TRBV28, with D perhaps matching TRBD1 or TRBD2 (6 bases each). V dropped 2 bases and J dropped 4 bases, with 21 bases sitting between them. Germline V CDR1 and CDR2: MDHEN, SYDVKM. The CDR3 loop spans 18 amino acids. The CDR3 loop is CASSLDRREFTVYNEQFF. CDR3 DNA: TGTGCCAGCAGTTTAGACAGGAGGGAGTTTACCGTTTACAATGAGCAGTTCTTC. The variable domain in full, with the rest retrieved from reference TRBV28 and TRBJ2-1, is DVKVTQSSRYLVKRTGEKVFLECVQDMDHENMFWYRQDPGLGLRLIYFSYDVKMKEKGDIPEGYSVSREKKERFSLILESASTNQTSMYLCASSLDRREFTVYNEQFFGPGTRLTVL.